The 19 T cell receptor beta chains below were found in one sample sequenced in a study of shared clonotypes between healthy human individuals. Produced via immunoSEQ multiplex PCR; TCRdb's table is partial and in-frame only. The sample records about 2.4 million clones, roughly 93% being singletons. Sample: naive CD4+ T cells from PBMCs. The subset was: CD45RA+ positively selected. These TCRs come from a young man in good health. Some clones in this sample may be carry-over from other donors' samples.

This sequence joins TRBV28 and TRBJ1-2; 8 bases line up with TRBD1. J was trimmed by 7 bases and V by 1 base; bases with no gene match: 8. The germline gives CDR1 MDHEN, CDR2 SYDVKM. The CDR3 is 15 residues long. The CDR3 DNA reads TGTGCCAGCAGTTTATTTCGGCAGGGGGCGGGTGGCTACACCTTC. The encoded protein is CASSLFRQGAGGYTF.

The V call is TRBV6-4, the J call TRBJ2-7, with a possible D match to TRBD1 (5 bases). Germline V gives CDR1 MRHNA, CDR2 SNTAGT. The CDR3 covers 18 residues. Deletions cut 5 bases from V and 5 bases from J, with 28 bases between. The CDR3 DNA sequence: TGTGCCAGCAGTAGACTTCCTAGTGGGTACAGGCCCTACCACGAGCAGTACTTC. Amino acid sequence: CASSRLPSGYRPYHEQYF.

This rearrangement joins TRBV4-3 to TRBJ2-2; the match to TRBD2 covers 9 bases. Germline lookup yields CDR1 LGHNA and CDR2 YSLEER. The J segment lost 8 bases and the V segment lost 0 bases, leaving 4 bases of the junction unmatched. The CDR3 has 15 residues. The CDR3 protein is CASSQDPLAGGELFF. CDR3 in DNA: TGCGCCAGCAGCCAAGATCCGCTAGCGGGGGGGGAGCTGTTTTTT.

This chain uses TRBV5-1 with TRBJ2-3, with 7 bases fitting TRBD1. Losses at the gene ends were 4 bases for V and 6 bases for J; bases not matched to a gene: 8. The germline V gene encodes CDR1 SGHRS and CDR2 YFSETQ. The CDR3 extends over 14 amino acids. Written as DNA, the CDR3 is TGCGCCAGCAGCGTAGACAGGGTCGGGGATACGCAGTATTTT. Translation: CASSVDRVGDTQYF.

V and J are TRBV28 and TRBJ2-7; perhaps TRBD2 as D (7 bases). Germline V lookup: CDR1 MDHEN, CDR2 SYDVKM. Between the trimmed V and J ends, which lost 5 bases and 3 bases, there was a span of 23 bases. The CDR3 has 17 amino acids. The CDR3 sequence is CASSARGAWTLVYEQYF. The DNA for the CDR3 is TGTGCCAGCAGTGCACGGGGGGCCTGGACACTAGTCTACGAGCAGTACTTC.

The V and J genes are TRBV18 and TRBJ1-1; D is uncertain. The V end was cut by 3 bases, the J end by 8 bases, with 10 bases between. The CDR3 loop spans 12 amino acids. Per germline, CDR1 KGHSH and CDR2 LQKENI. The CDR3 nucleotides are TGTGCCAGCTCACCCCAGACCGACGAAGCTTTCTTT. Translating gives CASSPQTDEAFF.

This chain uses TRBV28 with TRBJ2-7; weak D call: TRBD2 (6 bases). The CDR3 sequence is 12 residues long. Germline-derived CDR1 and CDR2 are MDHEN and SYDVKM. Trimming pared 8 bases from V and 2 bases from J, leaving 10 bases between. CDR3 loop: CASGGNTYEQYF. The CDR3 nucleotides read TGTGCCAGCGGCGGGAATACCTACGAGCAGTACTTC.

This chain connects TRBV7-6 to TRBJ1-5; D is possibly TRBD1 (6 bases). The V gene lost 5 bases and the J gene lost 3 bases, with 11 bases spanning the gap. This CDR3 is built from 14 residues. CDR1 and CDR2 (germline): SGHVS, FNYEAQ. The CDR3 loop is CASSRGGPNQPQHF. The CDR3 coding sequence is TGTGCCAGCAGCCGAGGGGGGCCCAATCAGCCCCAGCATTTT.

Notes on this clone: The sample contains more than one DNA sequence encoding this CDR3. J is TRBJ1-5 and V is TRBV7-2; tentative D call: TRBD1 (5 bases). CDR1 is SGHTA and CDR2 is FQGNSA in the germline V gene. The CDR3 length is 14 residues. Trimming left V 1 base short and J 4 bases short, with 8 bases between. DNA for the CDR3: TGTGCCAGCAGCTTAGGACGGGGGAATCAGCCCCAGCATTTT. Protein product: CASSLGRGNQPQHF.

CDR3 sequence: CASSEPGQTYEQYF. CDR3 DNA sequence: TGCGCCAGCAGTGAGCCCGGACAAACCTACGAGCAGTACTTC. This chain links TRBV10-2 with TRBJ2-7; maybe TRBD1 (5 bases). Germline CDR1 is WSHSY and CDR2 is SAAADI. The V and J ends lost 2 bases and 2 bases respectively, with 10 bases between them. The CDR3 length is 14 residues.

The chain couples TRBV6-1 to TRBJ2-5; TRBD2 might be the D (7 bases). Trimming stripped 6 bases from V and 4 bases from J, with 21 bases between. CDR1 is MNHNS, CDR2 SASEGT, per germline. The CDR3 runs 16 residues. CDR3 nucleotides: TGTGCCAGCAGAGAAAGGGACTACGGGACATTAGAGACCCAGTACTTC. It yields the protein CASRERDYGTLETQYF.

The DNA for the CDR3 is TGTGCCAGCAGCAACAGGGGGGGAAGGAATGAAAAACTGTTTTTT. This codes for CASSNRGGRNEKLFF. V gene TRBV11-2 combines with J gene TRBJ1-4, with TRBD1 identical over 8 bases. Germline-derived CDR1 and CDR2 are SGHAT and FQNNGV. V gave up 5 bases and J gave up 5 bases; unmatched junction bases: 7. The CDR3 runs 15 residues.

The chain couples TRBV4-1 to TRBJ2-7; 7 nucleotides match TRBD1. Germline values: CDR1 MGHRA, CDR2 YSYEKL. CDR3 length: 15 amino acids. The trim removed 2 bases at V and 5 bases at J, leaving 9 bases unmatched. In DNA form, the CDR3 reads TGCGCCAGCAGCCAACTGGGTCAGGGGGACCACGAGCAGTACTTC. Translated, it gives CASSQLGQGDHEQYF.

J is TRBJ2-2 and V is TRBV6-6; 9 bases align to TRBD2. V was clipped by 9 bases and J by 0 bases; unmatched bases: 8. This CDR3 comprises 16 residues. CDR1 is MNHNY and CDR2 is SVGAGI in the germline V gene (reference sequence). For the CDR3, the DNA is TGTGCCAGTAAAAATAGCGGGGGCACGAACACCGGGGAGCTGTTTTTT. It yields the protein CASKNSGGTNTGELFF.

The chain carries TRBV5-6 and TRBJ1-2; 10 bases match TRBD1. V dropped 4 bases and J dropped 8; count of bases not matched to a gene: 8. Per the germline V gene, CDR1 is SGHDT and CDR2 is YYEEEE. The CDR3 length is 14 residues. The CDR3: CASSETGGSLGYTF. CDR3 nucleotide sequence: TGTGCCAGCAGCGAGACAGGGGGCTCTTTGGGCTACACCTTC. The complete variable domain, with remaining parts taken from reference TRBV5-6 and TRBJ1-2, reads DAGVTQSPTHLIKTRGQQVTLRCSPKSGHDTVSWYQQALGQGPQFIFQYYEEEERQRGNFPDRFSGHQFPNYSSELNVNALLLGDSALYLCASSETGGSLGYTFGSGTRLTVV.

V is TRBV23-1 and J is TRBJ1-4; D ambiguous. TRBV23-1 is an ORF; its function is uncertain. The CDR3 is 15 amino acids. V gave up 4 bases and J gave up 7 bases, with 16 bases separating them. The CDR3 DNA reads TGCGCCAGCAGTCCCCGGACGGACGCCGGTGAAAAACTGTTTTTT. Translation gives CASSPRTDAGEKLFF.

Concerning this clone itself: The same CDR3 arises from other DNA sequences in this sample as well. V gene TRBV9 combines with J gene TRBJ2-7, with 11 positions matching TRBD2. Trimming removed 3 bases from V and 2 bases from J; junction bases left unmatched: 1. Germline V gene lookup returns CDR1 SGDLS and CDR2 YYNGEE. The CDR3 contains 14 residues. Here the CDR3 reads CASSAGLAAYEQYF. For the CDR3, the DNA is TGTGCCAGCAGCGCGGGACTAGCGGCCTACGAGCAGTACTTC.

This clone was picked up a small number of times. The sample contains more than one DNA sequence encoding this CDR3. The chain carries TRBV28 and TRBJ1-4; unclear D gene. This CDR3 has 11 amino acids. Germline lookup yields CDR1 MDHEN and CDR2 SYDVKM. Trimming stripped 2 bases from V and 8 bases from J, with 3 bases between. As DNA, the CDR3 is TGTGCCAGCAGTTTAAGCGAAAAACTGTTTTTT. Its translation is CASSLSEKLFF.

DNA of the CDR3: TGTGCCAGCAGCAAGACCCGGAACACTGAAGCTTTCTTT. It specifies CASSKTRNTEAFF. The chain uses TRBV5-6 and TRBJ1-1; no clear D. The CDR3 extends over 13 amino acids. V lost 4 bases and J lost 1, with 8 bases in between. Germline V gives CDR1 SGHDT, CDR2 YYEEEE.